A selection of T cell receptor beta chains follows, all from one sample in a study of T cell repertoires in cytomegalovirus infection. Their cognate antigens are unknown. TCRdb re-derived calls from the reads in MiXCR, one entry per CDR3 protein. The sample gives about 770,000 distinct CDR3 sequences, almost 30% of which show up once; 13% is in the top ten. Here the sequenced sample was cultured CD8+ T cells from PBMCs, taken from culture after CMV antigen stimulation. The receptors stem from a human donor in good health (CMV status not recorded). Some clones in this sample may be carry-over from other donors' samples. CDR3s include the opening cysteine and the closing phenylalanine or tryptophan.

v_call,j_call,cdr3_aa
TRBV24-1,TRBJ2-1,CATSDKVGGGRLYNEQFF
TRBV12-3/TRBV12-4,TRBJ1-4,CASSFGSEKLFF
TRBV12-3/TRBV12-4,TRBJ1-5,CASSAGGGHGTFAQHF
TRBV6-2/TRBV6-3,TRBJ1-1,CASTDTLNTEAFF
TRBV19,TRBJ2-3,CASSIETSTDTQYF
TRBV19,TRBJ1-5,CASSIFLDWDQPQHF
TRBV9,TRBJ2-3,CASSVLVGADTQYF
TRBV7-9,TRBJ1-2,CASGQTGTRYGYTF
TRBV6-1,TRBJ1-6,CASSEVVRGLLHF
TRBV7-6,TRBJ1-5,CASSKTGGGQPQHF
TRBV20-1,TRBJ1-1,CSARYTEAFF
TRBV7-8,TRBJ1-1,CASYTGTDRNTEAFF
TRBV3-1,TRBJ2-5,CASSQDKGKTQYF
TRBV27,TRBJ1-1,CASSLSARIEAFF
TRBV27,TRBJ2-2,CASSPETSGTGELFF
TRBV7-6,TRBJ1-6,CASSARGLNSPLHF
TRBV4-2,TRBJ2-7,CASSQAGHSYEQYF
TRBV5-8,TRBJ1-5,CASSLGFYVGNQPQHF
TRBV19,TRBJ2-1,CASKQRGALNEQFF
TRBV27,TRBJ1-2,CASSSRDPTNYGYTF
TRBV7-6,TRBJ1-1,CASSTLESPGRVNTEAFF
TRBV25-1,TRBJ2-3,CASSEYFTASGGALADTQYF
TRBV6-1,TRBJ1-5,CASRDRDTSLNQPQHF
TRBV19,TRBJ1-1,CASSIEAGMNTEAFF
TRBV4-1,TRBJ1-1,CASSPPSRDTEAFF
TRBV7-6,TRBJ2-3,CASSRYRGSGTDTQYF
TRBV7-9,TRBJ2-1,CASSSRGDEQFF
TRBV11-3,TRBJ1-1,CASSPRTGHTEAFF
TRBV6-1,TRBJ1-6,CASALTLGGPLHF
TRBV7-9,TRBJ1-1,CASSFGGLYTEAFF
TRBV27,TRBJ2-6,CASTSRRQGARGANVLTF
TRBV19,TRBJ1-5,CASSPRILRSNQPQHF
TRBV4-1,TRBJ2-5,CASSQPWQGKETQYF
TRBV5-1,TRBJ1-1,CASRKAVGGVDTEAFF
TRBV5-4,TRBJ1-2,CASILNLQQGYTF
TRBV7-9,TRBJ1-2,CASLGDRRYGYTF
TRBV7-6,TRBJ2-2,CASSLIDTSEVFPGELFF